The present entry profiles one TCR beta chain with its context. Its antigen is unidentified. TCR beta libraries were made by quantitative 5'-RACE with molecular barcodes. TCRdb passed the 5' RACE reads through MiXCR, listing each CDR3 protein once. Of fewer than 200,000 distinct CDR3 sequences listed, about 18% are singletons. This record comes from a study of CD8 T cells in ankylosing spondylitis. Study-wide findings and caveats: Earlier studies detected some motif variants in reactive arthritis synovial fluid and blood. A TCR beta motif of 7 or 8 highly homologous variants appeared characteristic of ankylosing spondylitis blood. CD8+ cells made up the disease-linked clones, which were relatively rare in peripheral blood.

Germline CDR1 and CDR2: SGHTA and FQGTGA. With 6 bases clipped from V and 5 bases from J, the junction kept 7 bases outside the gene matches. The CDR3 is 15 residues long. The chain employs TRBV7-3 and TRBJ2-1, with 10 bases that match TRBD1. Sequenced: blood, either unsorted or a sorted T cell fraction (not recorded which). The TCR comes from a male donor under 30 with ankylosing spondylitis or in good health (not recorded which). The chain's CDR3 is CASSFSGTGDNEQFF. The CDR3 DNA sequence: TGTGCCAGCAGTTTTTCCGGGACAGGGGACAATGAGCAGTTCTTC.